This T cell receptor beta chain was recorded in a study of T cell responses to AZD1222 COVID-19 vaccine. At the level of the study: Pooled samples include second doses given at about 4 or 12 weeks. Whole-study findings and limits: The reported proportion of spike-specific TCRs targeting unmutated variant regions was nearly half. Most donors were white British, females outnumbered males, and clonal diversity was possibly underestimated.

This CDR3 is built from 15 residues. CDR1 and CDR2 from the germline V gene are MNHEY and SMNVEV (reference sequence). The V segment lost 2 bases and the J segment 2 bases; nucleotides outside the gene matches: 6. Notes on this clone: Its antigen remains unknown.

Assay used: immunoSEQ multiplex PCR; TCRdb lists only in-frame clones, some missing. The top ten hold 4.7% of the sample, which has 110,000 to 150,000 clones, over 75% seen once. This receptor was obtained from an adult in good health. The input for sequencing was peripheral blood, taken on day 0 of AZD1222 vaccination. The chain employs TRBV27 and TRBJ2-7; TRBD1 matches at 7 bases. The CDR3 DNA follows: TGTGCCAGCAGTTTACGGCCGGGACAGACCTACGAGCAGTACTTC. Protein sequence: CASSLRPGQTYEQYF.